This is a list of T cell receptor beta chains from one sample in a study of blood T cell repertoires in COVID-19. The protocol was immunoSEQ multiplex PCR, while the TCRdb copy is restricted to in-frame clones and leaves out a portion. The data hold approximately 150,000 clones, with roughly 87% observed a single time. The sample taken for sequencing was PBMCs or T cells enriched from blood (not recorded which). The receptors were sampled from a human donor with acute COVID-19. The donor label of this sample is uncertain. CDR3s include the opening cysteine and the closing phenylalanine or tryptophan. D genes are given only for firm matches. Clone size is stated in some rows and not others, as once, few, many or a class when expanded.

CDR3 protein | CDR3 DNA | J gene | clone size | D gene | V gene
CASSLEGTDTQYF | TGCGCCAGCAGCTTGGAGGGGACAGATACGCAGTATTTT | TRBJ2-3 | - | - | TRBV5-1
CASRKTGLEAFF | TGTGCCAGCAGGAAGACAGGATTAGAAGCTTTCTTT | TRBJ1-1 | - | - | TRBV2
CASSEPLAGGMLNYEQYF | TGTGCCAGCAGTGAACCCCTAGCGGGGGGGATGTTAAACTACGAGCAGTACTTC | TRBJ2-7 | - | TRBD2 | TRBV6-1
CACGTSGVGEQYF | TGTGCCTGCGGGACTAGCGGGGTGGGCGAGCAGTACTTC | TRBJ2-7 | - | TRBD2 | TRBV30
CASRPSGVRDTQYF | TGTGCCAGCAGGCCAAGCGGGGTGAGAGATACGCAGTATTTT | TRBJ2-3 | - | TRBD2 | TRBV27
CASSSYRGRYEQYF | TGTGCCAGCAGCTCTTACAGGGGCCGCTACGAGCAGTACTTC | TRBJ2-7 | - | TRBD1 | TRBV7-9
CASSLGATNEQYF | TGTGCCAGCAGCTTGGGGGCGACCAACGAGCAGTACTTC | TRBJ2-7 | - | - | TRBV7-9
CASSSGDTDTQYF | TGTGCCAGCAGCAGCGGGGACACAGATACGCAGTATTTT | TRBJ2-3 | once | TRBD2 | TRBV9
CASSLGSGARQPQHF | TGTGCCAGCAGTCTTGGAAGCGGGGCTCGCCAGCCCCAGCATTTT | TRBJ1-5 | - | - | TRBV6-6
CASSPLAYTQYF | TGTGCCAGCTCACCACTGGCTTATACGCAGTATTTT | TRBJ2-3 | - | - | TRBV18
CASSKGDLSGRRRDRGQNSPLHF | TGTGCCAGCAGCAAAGGCGATTTATCGGGCAGGCGCCGGGACAGGGGGCAAAATTCACCCCTCCACTTT | TRBJ1-6 | - | - | TRBV21-1
CASSVGGSGGTEAFF | TGTGCCAGCAGCGTAGGTGGTTCCGGGGGCACTGAAGCTTTCTTT | TRBJ1-1 | - | - | TRBV9
CASSPPGGTPYEQYF | TGTGCCAGCAGCCCCCCCGGCGGGACGCCCTACGAGCAGTACTTC | TRBJ2-7 | - | - | TRBV7-9
CASGGGSSGNTIYF | TGTGCCAGCGGGGGCGGGAGCTCTGGAAACACCATATATTTT | TRBJ1-3 | - | - | TRBV2
CASRQGAYYGYTF | TGTGCCAGCAGACAGGGGGCGTACTATGGCTACACCTTC | TRBJ1-2 | - | TRBD1 | TRBV6-5
CASSEKQFNSPLHF | TGCGCCAGCAGTGAAAAACAGTTCAATTCACCCCTCCACTTT | TRBJ1-6 | - | - | TRBV10-2
CASSLEDRAFYGYTF | TGTGCCAGCAGCTTGGAGGACAGGGCCTTCTATGGCTACACCTTC | TRBJ1-2 | once | TRBD1 | TRBV5-4
CASSRGQQAPATSYGYTF | TGTGCCAGCTCACGGGGACAGCAGGCCCCAGCAACGTCCTATGGCTACACCTTC | TRBJ1-2 | - | TRBD1 | TRBV18
CASSPYRGSSTDTQYF | TGTGCCAGCAGCCCATACAGGGGGAGTAGCACAGATACGCAGTATTTT | TRBJ2-3 | - | TRBD1 | TRBV14
CASSAAGGFTEAFF | TGTGCCAGCAGCGCCGCCGGGGGGTTCACTGAAGCTTTCTTT | TRBJ1-1 | - | - | TRBV9
CASSQDSRGQFF | TGTGCCAGCAGCCAAGATTCGCGGGGGCAGTTCTTC | TRBJ2-1 | - | - | TRBV3-1/TRBV3-2
CASSQQTSGTDNEQFF | TGTGCCAGTAGCCAACAGACTAGCGGGACTGACAATGAGCAGTTCTTC | TRBJ2-1 | - | TRBD2 | TRBV19
CASSISPMNTEAFF | TGTGCCAGTAGTATTAGCCCGATGAACACTGAAGCTTTCTTT | TRBJ1-1 | - | - | TRBV19
CASSQGQAREQPQHF | TGCGCCAGCAGCCAAGGACAGGCGAGGGAACAGCCCCAGCATTTT | TRBJ1-5 | - | - | TRBV4-3
CASSPSTDSGNTIYF | TGTGCCAGCTCACCATCGACAGACTCTGGAAACACCATATATTTT | TRBJ1-3 | - | - | TRBV18
CASSYWAGPSTDTQYF | TGTGCCAGCAGTTACTGGGCGGGGCCGAGCACAGATACGCAGTATTTT | TRBJ2-3 | - | - | TRBV6-2/TRBV6-3
CASSLRLARETQYF | TGTGCCAGCAGCTTAAGACTAGCTAGGGAGACCCAGTACTTC | TRBJ2-5 | - | TRBD2 | TRBV7-8
CSVATSGDTEAFF | TGCAGCGTTGCCACATCCGGAGACACTGAAGCTTTCTTT | TRBJ1-1 | once | - | TRBV29-1
CASSSTGGSCYGYTF | TGTGCCAGTAGTAGTACAGGGGGCTCCTGCTATGGCTACACCTTC | TRBJ1-2 | - | TRBD1 | TRBV19
CASFFNPVLNSPLHF | TGTGCCAGCTTTTTCAATCCGGTTTTGAATTCACCCCTCCACTTT | TRBJ1-6 | - | - | TRBV2
CASSLYAQGPLEQYF | TGTGCCAGCAGCTTATACGCCCAGGGTCCCCTCGAGCAGTACTTC | TRBJ2-7 | - | - | TRBV11-1
CSVVGQGASGELFF | TGCAGCGTTGTGGGACAGGGGGCAAGTGGGGAGCTGTTTTTT | TRBJ2-2 | - | TRBD1 | TRBV29-1